These T cell receptor beta chains were read from a single sample in a study of blood T cell repertoires in COVID-19. The table came from immunoSEQ multiplex PCR; TCRdb's copy has only in-frame clones and leaves some out. The sample holds about 180,000 clones, roughly 88% seen once. Sequencing was done on a sample of PBMCs or T cells enriched from blood (not recorded which). These TCRs come from a woman between 18 and 29 years old who had recovered from COVID-19. Both conserved end residues are part of each CDR3. Fields, in order: D gene, clone size, V gene, J gene, CDR3 protein, CDR3 DNA. D genes are given only for firm matches. Clone size is shown for a subset of rows, as once, few, many or a class of expanded clone.

d_call: -; clone_size: -; v_call: TRBV6-1; j_call: TRBJ1-1; cdr3_aa: CASSDRDGTEAFF; cdr3_nt: TGTGCCAGCAGTGACCGGGATGGAACTGAAGCTTTCTTT
d_call: -; clone_size: few; v_call: TRBV7-8; j_call: TRBJ2-7; cdr3_aa: CASSLKRGPSSYEQYF; cdr3_nt: TGTGCCAGCAGCTTAAAAAGGGGCCCGAGCTCCTACGAGCAGTACTTC
d_call: TRBD1; clone_size: -; v_call: TRBV4-2; j_call: TRBJ1-1; cdr3_aa: CASSQAITGVEGTEAFF; cdr3_nt: TGTGCCAGCAGCCAGGCCATTACAGGGGTGGAGGGCACTGAAGCTTTCTTT
d_call: -; clone_size: -; v_call: TRBV29-1; j_call: TRBJ1-1; cdr3_aa: CSVSNTEAFF; cdr3_nt: TGCAGCGTTTCAAACACTGAAGCTTTCTTT
d_call: -; clone_size: -; v_call: TRBV29-1; j_call: TRBJ2-3; cdr3_aa: CSADGGGAVDTQYF; cdr3_nt: TGCAGCGCCGACGGTGGGGGGGCCGTAGATACGCAGTATTTT
d_call: -; clone_size: many; v_call: TRBV28; j_call: TRBJ1-5; cdr3_aa: CASSFGRRGSNQPQHF; cdr3_nt: TGTGCCAGCAGTTTTGGACGGAGAGGGAGCAATCAGCCCCAGCATTTT
d_call: TRBD1; clone_size: -; v_call: TRBV19; j_call: TRBJ2-1; cdr3_aa: CASSLGTGHAGEQFF; cdr3_nt: TGTGCCAGTAGTCTCGGGACAGGGCACGCAGGTGAGCAGTTCTTC
d_call: TRBD1; clone_size: once; v_call: TRBV6-5; j_call: TRBJ1-1; cdr3_aa: CACKDPGTGSSAFF; cdr3_nt: TGTGCCTGTAAAGATCCCGGGACAGGGTCATCGGCTTTCTTT
d_call: TRBD1; clone_size: -; v_call: TRBV2; j_call: TRBJ1-2; cdr3_aa: CNARTGPAVGGGYTF; cdr3_nt: TGTAACGCCCGGACAGGCCCTGCCGTTGGGGGTGGCTACACCTTC
d_call: -; clone_size: -; v_call: TRBV7-6; j_call: TRBJ2-3; cdr3_aa: CASSFRPPGENTDTQYF; cdr3_nt: TGTGCCAGCAGCTTCCGTCCCCCGGGAGAAAACACAGATACGCAGTATTTT
d_call: TRBD1; clone_size: -; v_call: TRBV7-9; j_call: TRBJ2-1; cdr3_aa: CASSPDRGWPGEQFF; cdr3_nt: TGTGCCAGCAGCCCGGACAGGGGGTGGCCGGGAGAGCAGTTCTTC
d_call: -; clone_size: -; v_call: TRBV14; j_call: TRBJ2-3; cdr3_aa: CASSPRGGRTDTQYF; cdr3_nt: TGTGCCAGCAGCCCGCGGGGCGGCCGGACAGATACGCAGTATTTT
d_call: -; clone_size: -; v_call: TRBV28; j_call: TRBJ2-7; cdr3_aa: CASSGRTANYEQYF; cdr3_nt: TGTGCCAGCAGTGGGCGGACAGCTAACTACGAGCAGTACTTC
d_call: TRBD2; clone_size: few; v_call: TRBV28; j_call: TRBJ2-7; cdr3_aa: CAISGGYYEQYF; cdr3_nt: TGTGCCATCTCGGGGGGATACTACGAGCAGTACTTC
d_call: TRBD1; clone_size: once; v_call: TRBV18; j_call: TRBJ1-2; cdr3_aa: CASSPPQGASYGYTF; cdr3_nt: TGTGCCAGCTCACCACCTCAGGGGGCTAGTTATGGCTACACCTTC
d_call: TRBD1; clone_size: -; v_call: TRBV29-1; j_call: TRBJ2-7; cdr3_aa: CSVEGTGGNEQYF; cdr3_nt: TGCAGCGTTGAGGGGACAGGGGGCAACGAGCAGTACTTC
d_call: -; clone_size: -; v_call: TRBV21-1; j_call: TRBJ1-5; cdr3_aa: CASSKVYRQPQHF; cdr3_nt: TGTGCCAGCAGCAAAGTCTACCGCCAGCCCCAGCATTTT
d_call: -; clone_size: -; v_call: TRBV18; j_call: TRBJ1-5; cdr3_aa: CASTGSLTGINQPQHF; cdr3_nt: TGTGCCAGCACGGGGTCTCTGACGGGAATTAATCAGCCCCAGCATTTT
d_call: TRBD1; clone_size: -; v_call: TRBV6-1; j_call: TRBJ1-2; cdr3_aa: CASSEMGTANYGYTF; cdr3_nt: TGTGCCAGCAGTGAGATGGGGACAGCTAACTATGGCTACACCTTC
d_call: -; clone_size: -; v_call: TRBV20-1; j_call: TRBJ1-5; cdr3_aa: CSASDASNQPQHF; cdr3_nt: TGCAGTGCTAGTGACGCGAGCAATCAGCCCCAGCATTTT
d_call: TRBD2; clone_size: -; v_call: TRBV6-6; j_call: TRBJ2-5; cdr3_aa: CASSASGTQETQYF; cdr3_nt: TGTGCCAGCAGTGCTAGCGGAACCCAAGAGACCCAGTACTTC
d_call: -; clone_size: few; v_call: TRBV29-1; j_call: TRBJ1-4; cdr3_aa: CSVEVYRDLYF; cdr3_nt: TGCAGCGTTGAAGTATACCGGGATCTCTATTTT
d_call: TRBD1; clone_size: -; v_call: TRBV27; j_call: TRBJ2-7; cdr3_aa: CASSLSSGGNEQYF; cdr3_nt: TGTGCCAGCAGTTTATCGTCAGGGGGCAACGAGCAGTACTTC
d_call: -; clone_size: -; v_call: TRBV7-2; j_call: TRBJ2-7; cdr3_aa: CASSLGVETLSLYEQYF; cdr3_nt: TGTGCCAGCAGCTTAGGGGTCGAAACACTATCTCTCTACGAGCAGTACTTC
d_call: TRBD2; clone_size: -; v_call: TRBV11-1; j_call: TRBJ2-1; cdr3_aa: CASRTSGTYSDEQFF; cdr3_nt: TGTGCCAGCAGAACTAGCGGGACGTATAGCGATGAGCAGTTCTTC
d_call: -; clone_size: -; v_call: TRBV4-2; j_call: TRBJ1-5; cdr3_aa: CASSHGQMDQPQHF; cdr3_nt: TGTGCCAGCAGCCATGGACAGATGGACCAGCCCCAGCATTTT
d_call: TRBD1; clone_size: -; v_call: TRBV2; j_call: TRBJ1-3; cdr3_aa: CASAFGDRGFSCGNTIYF; cdr3_nt: TGTGCCAGCGCTTTTGGGGACAGGGGATTTTCGTGTGGAAACACCATATATTTT
d_call: -; clone_size: -; v_call: TRBV7-6; j_call: TRBJ2-5; cdr3_aa: CASSSRPGMEETQYF; cdr3_nt: TGTGCCAGCAGCTCCCGACCGGGTATGGAAGAGACCCAGTACTTC
d_call: TRBD1; clone_size: -; v_call: TRBV27; j_call: TRBJ1-4; cdr3_aa: CASSLSGTGIEKLFF; cdr3_nt: TGTGCCAGCAGTTTGTCCGGGACAGGGATAGAAAAACTGTTTTTT
d_call: -; clone_size: -; v_call: TRBV5-1; j_call: TRBJ1-4; cdr3_aa: CASSLVAEDEKLFF; cdr3_nt: TGCGCCAGCAGCTTGGTAGCGGAGGATGAAAAACTGTTTTTT
d_call: TRBD1; clone_size: -; v_call: TRBV19; j_call: TRBJ1-3; cdr3_aa: CASSVSTGGLNTIYF; cdr3_nt: TGTGCCAGTAGTGTTTCTACAGGGGGCCTAAACACCATATATTTT
d_call: TRBD1; clone_size: -; v_call: TRBV10-3; j_call: TRBJ1-2; cdr3_aa: CAIRTGQGEANYGYTF; cdr3_nt: TGTGCCATCAGGACGGGACAGGGAGAGGCTAACTATGGCTACACCTTC
d_call: -; clone_size: -; v_call: TRBV6-1; j_call: TRBJ1-5; cdr3_aa: CASSEQNQPQHF; cdr3_nt: TGTGCCAGCAGTGAACAGAATCAGCCCCAGCATTTT
d_call: -; clone_size: -; v_call: TRBV13; j_call: TRBJ2-2; cdr3_aa: CASRRTGQLNTGELFF; cdr3_nt: TGTGCCAGCAGGCGAACGGGACAACTGAACACCGGGGAGCTGTTTTTT
d_call: -; clone_size: -; v_call: TRBV6-1; j_call: TRBJ1-6; cdr3_aa: CASSEAFGHLNNSPLHF; cdr3_nt: TGTGCCAGCAGTGAAGCGTTTGGACACCTTAATAATTCACCCCTCCACTTT
d_call: TRBD2; clone_size: -; v_call: TRBV5-1; j_call: TRBJ2-3; cdr3_aa: CASSLALAGGVMNTQYF; cdr3_nt: TGCGCCAGCAGCTTGGCTCTAGCGGGAGGGGTTATGAATACGCAGTATTTT
d_call: -; clone_size: -; v_call: TRBV10-3; j_call: TRBJ1-5; cdr3_aa: CAINAARNQPQHF; cdr3_nt: TGTGCCATCAATGCGGCCCGAAATCAGCCCCAGCATTTT
d_call: -; clone_size: -; v_call: TRBV20-1; j_call: TRBJ2-3; cdr3_aa: CSAPEVNTQYF; cdr3_nt: TGCAGTGCCCCGGAGGTGAATACGCAGTATTTT
d_call: -; clone_size: -; v_call: TRBV29-1; j_call: TRBJ1-1; cdr3_aa: CSVESTGNTEAFF; cdr3_nt: TGCAGCGTTGAATCAACGGGGAATACTGAAGCTTTCTTT
d_call: -; clone_size: -; v_call: TRBV5-6; j_call: TRBJ1-2; cdr3_aa: CASSFRAGYTF; cdr3_nt: TGTGCCAGCAGCTTCAGGGCCGGCTACACCTTC
d_call: -; clone_size: -; v_call: TRBV5-1; j_call: TRBJ2-7; cdr3_aa: CASSLDVNSYEQYF; cdr3_nt: TGCGCCAGCAGCTTGGATGTTAACTCCTACGAGCAGTACTTC
d_call: -; clone_size: -; v_call: TRBV28; j_call: TRBJ1-1; cdr3_aa: CASSLGRNTEAFF; cdr3_nt: TGTGCCAGCAGTTTAGGTAGGAACACTGAAGCTTTCTTT
d_call: -; clone_size: -; v_call: TRBV18; j_call: TRBJ1-2; cdr3_aa: CASSPAAGIYGYTF; cdr3_nt: TGTGCCAGCTCACCTGCCGCAGGGATCTATGGCTACACCTTC
d_call: TRBD1; clone_size: -; v_call: TRBV6-5; j_call: TRBJ2-7; cdr3_aa: CASGDRGSYEQYF; cdr3_nt: TGTGCCAGCGGGGACAGGGGCAGCTACGAGCAGTACTTC
d_call: -; clone_size: -; v_call: TRBV3-1/TRBV3-2; j_call: TRBJ1-1; cdr3_aa: CASKVGAGSEAFF; cdr3_nt: TGTGCCAGCAAAGTGGGGGCGGGTTCTGAAGCTTTCTTT
d_call: -; clone_size: -; v_call: TRBV27; j_call: TRBJ1-5; cdr3_aa: CASSLWAGEFNQPQHF; cdr3_nt: TGTGCCAGCAGTTTATGGGCAGGGGAATTCAATCAGCCCCAGCATTTT
d_call: -; clone_size: -; v_call: TRBV18; j_call: TRBJ1-3; cdr3_aa: CASSSGAGGLSPSGNTIYF; cdr3_nt: TGTGCCAGCTCATCAGGGGCAGGAGGCCTTTCACCTTCTGGAAACACCATATATTTT
d_call: TRBD1; clone_size: -; v_call: TRBV5-1; j_call: TRBJ1-5; cdr3_aa: CASSSGTGGNQPQHF; cdr3_nt: TGCGCCAGCAGCTCCGGGACAGGGGGTAATCAGCCCCAGCATTTT
d_call: -; clone_size: -; v_call: TRBV5-8; j_call: TRBJ2-3; cdr3_aa: CASSPQAGQSHTDTQYF; cdr3_nt: TGTGCCAGCAGTCCCCAGGCGGGACAGAGCCACACAGATACGCAGTATTTT
d_call: -; clone_size: -; v_call: TRBV28; j_call: TRBJ1-3; cdr3_aa: CASSSRQTSGNTIYF; cdr3_nt: TGTGCCAGCAGTTCCCGACAGACCTCTGGAAACACCATATATTTT
d_call: -; clone_size: -; v_call: TRBV28; j_call: TRBJ2-1; cdr3_aa: CASSLSQMSNEQFF; cdr3_nt: TGTGCCAGCAGTTTATCCCAAATGAGCAATGAGCAGTTCTTC
d_call: -; clone_size: -; v_call: TRBV28; j_call: TRBJ1-5; cdr3_aa: CASSPDSSNQPQHF; cdr3_nt: TGTGCCAGCAGCCCCGATAGTAGCAATCAGCCCCAGCATTTT
d_call: TRBD1; clone_size: once; v_call: TRBV5-4; j_call: TRBJ1-3; cdr3_aa: CASSPGTGSGNTIYF; cdr3_nt: TGTGCCAGCAGCCCAGGGACAGGGAGCGGAAACACCATATATTTT
d_call: -; clone_size: -; v_call: TRBV25-1; j_call: TRBJ2-7; cdr3_aa: CASSAGQFSYEQYF; cdr3_nt: TGTGCCAGCAGCGCAGGACAGTTTTCGTACGAGCAGTACTTC
d_call: TRBD1; clone_size: -; v_call: TRBV7-2; j_call: TRBJ2-7; cdr3_aa: CASSLAEGTGVTYEQYF; cdr3_nt: TGTGCCAGCAGCTTAGCCGAGGGGACAGGGGTGACCTACGAGCAGTACTTC